This T cell receptor beta chain was recovered during a study of OX40 agonist ivuxolimab in advanced cancers. Background on the study: Head and neck, renal cell, melanoma or hepatocellular carcinoma were the cancers that dose-escalation patients had.

Profiled with immunoSEQ multiplex PCR; TCRdb holds only in-frame clones, not every one. The top ten hold about 3% of the sample, which has around 51,000 clones, 84% seen once. Systemic immunosuppression or autoimmune disease history was grounds to exclude patients. Source: CD4+ or CD8+ T cells sorted from blood, taken in a trial of the OX40 agonist ivuxolimab. The sequence was collected from an adult with an advanced solid tumor such as melanoma, head and neck, liver or kidney cancer.

The CDR3 here is CASSDSGTEYGYTF. In DNA form, the CDR3 reads TGTGCCAGCAGCGACTCCGGGACAGAATATGGCTACACCTTC. This rearrangement joins TRBV11-1 to TRBJ1-2, with 7 bases identical to TRBD1. Germline V lookup: CDR1 SGHAT, CDR2 FQDESV (reference sequence). The CDR3 runs 14 residues. J gave up 5 bases and V 5 bases, and 8 bases lay outside the gene matches.